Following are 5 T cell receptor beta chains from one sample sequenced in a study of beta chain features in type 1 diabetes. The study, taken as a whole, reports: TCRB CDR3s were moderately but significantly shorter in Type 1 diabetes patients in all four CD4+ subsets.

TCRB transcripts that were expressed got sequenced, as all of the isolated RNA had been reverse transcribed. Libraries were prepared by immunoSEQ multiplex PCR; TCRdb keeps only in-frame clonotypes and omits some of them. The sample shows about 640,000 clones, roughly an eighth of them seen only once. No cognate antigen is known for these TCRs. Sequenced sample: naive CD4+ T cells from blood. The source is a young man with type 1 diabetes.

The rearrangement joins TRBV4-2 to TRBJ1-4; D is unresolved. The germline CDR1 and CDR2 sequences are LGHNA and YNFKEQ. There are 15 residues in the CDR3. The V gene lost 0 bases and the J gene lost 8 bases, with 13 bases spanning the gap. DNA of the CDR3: TGTGCCAGCAGCCAAGAGGTAACGGGAGCGGAAAAACTGTTTTTT. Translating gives CASSQEVTGAEKLFF.

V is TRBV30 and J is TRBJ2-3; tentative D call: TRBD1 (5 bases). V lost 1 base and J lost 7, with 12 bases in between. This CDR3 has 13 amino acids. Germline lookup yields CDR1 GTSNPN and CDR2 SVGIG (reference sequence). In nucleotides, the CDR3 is TGTGCCTGGAGTGCAGGGAATCCCCATACGCAGTATTTT. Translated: CAWSAGNPHTQYF.

This chain's CDR3 is CASPPPDSAGHTIYF. The CDR3 bases are TGTGCCAGCCCCCCCCCGGACAGCGCTGGGCACACCATATATTTT. The gene calls are TRBV7-9 and TRBJ1-3, with D maybe TRBD1 (6 bases). This CDR3 region has 15 residues. Trimming removed 8 bases from V and 8 bases from J, with 22 bases in between. Per the germline V gene, CDR1 is SEHNR and CDR2 is FQNEAQ (reference sequence).

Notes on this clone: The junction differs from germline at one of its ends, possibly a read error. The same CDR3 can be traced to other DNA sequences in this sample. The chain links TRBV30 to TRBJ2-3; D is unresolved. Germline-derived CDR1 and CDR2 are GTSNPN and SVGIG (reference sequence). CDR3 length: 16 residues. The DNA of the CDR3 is TGTGCTTGGAGCATGCCGGGCAGACTCTACACAGATACGCAGTATTTT. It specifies CAWSMPGRLYTDTQYF.

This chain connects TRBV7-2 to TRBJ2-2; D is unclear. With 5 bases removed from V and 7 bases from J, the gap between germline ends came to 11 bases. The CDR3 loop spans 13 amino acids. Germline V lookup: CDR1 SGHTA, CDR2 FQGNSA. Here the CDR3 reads CASSLVDGGELFF. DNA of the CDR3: TGTGCCAGCAGCCTAGTAGACGGCGGGGAGCTGTTTTTT. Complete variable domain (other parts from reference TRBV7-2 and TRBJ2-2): GAGVSQSPSNKVTEKGKDVELRCDPISGHTALYWYRQSLGQGLEFLIYFQGNSAPDKSGLPSDRFSAERTGGSVSTLTIQRTQQEDSAVYLCASSLVDGGELFFGEGSRLTVL.